The sample holds many counts of the clone carrying this T cell receptor beta chain. The sample comes from a study of identical twins. TCRdb independently ran MiXCR on the 5' RACE reads; one entry per CDR3 protein. The repertoire holds hundreds of thousands of distinct CDR3 sequences, with roughly 6% as singletons. The V end lost 1 base, the J end lost 0 bases, and 16 bases lay between the germline ends. CDR3 length equals 17 residues. Looked up from germline, CDR1 is DFQATT and CDR2 is SNEGSKA (reference sequence). The receptor was isolated from a man younger than 35 in good health. The V gene is TRBV20-1, the J gene TRBJ2-1, with a tentative D call TRBD2 (6 bases). The sequenced sample was naive T cells sorted from blood. This CDR3 is CSARGPASVFSYNEQFF. As DNA, the CDR3 is TGCAGTGCTAGAGGGCCCGCTAGCGTGTTCTCCTACAATGAGCAGTTCTTC.